This TCR beta chain was captured by sequencing in a study of blood T cell repertoires in COVID-19. As for the study in general: Sites across the United States, Italy and Spain contributed samples from acute and convalescent COVID-19. T cells, B-cell-depleted T cells, or PBMCs supplied cDNA or gDNA.

In the study's own analysis: Amplification of reference gene primers provided the estimated nucleated cell counts. Measured with immunoSEQ multiplex PCR; TCRdb has only the in-frame clones, and not every one. For V, J and clone size, that table is used; D and trimming come from the DNA. Of 200,000 to 300,000 clones detected, roughly 90% appear once; the ten largest clones hold roughly 4%. The length of the CDR3 is 15 residues. The ends were cut back, 9 bases at V and 6 bases at J, with 21 bases in the middle. Germline-derived CDR1 and CDR2 are LNHDA and SQIVND (reference sequence). The source material was peripheral blood. The chain joins TRBV19 to TRBJ1-5, with a tentative D call TRBD1 (5 bases). This clonotype originated in a man in his sixties who had recovered from COVID-19. DNA of the CDR3: TGTGCCAGCGGAGCGGGGCAGGATGGGGGTCAGCCCCAGCATTTT. Its translation is CASGAGQDGGQPQHF.